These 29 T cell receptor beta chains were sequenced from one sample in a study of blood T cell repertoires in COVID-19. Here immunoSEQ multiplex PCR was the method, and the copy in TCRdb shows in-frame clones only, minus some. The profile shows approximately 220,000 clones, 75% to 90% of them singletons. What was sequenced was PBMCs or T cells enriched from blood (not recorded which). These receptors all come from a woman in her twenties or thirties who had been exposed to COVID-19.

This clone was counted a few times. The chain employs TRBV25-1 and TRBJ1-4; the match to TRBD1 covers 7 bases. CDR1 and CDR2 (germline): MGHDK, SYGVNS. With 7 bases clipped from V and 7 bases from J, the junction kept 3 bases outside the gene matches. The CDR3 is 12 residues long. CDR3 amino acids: CASNQGVEKLFF. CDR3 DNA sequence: TGTGCCAGCAATCAGGGGGTTGAAAAACTGTTTTTT. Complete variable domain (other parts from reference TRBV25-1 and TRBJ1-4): EADIYQTPRYLVIGTGKKITLECSQTMGHDKMYWYQQDPGMELHLIHYSYGVNSTEKGDLSSESTVSRIRTEHFPLTLESARPSHTSQYLCASNQGVEKLFFGSGTQLSVL.

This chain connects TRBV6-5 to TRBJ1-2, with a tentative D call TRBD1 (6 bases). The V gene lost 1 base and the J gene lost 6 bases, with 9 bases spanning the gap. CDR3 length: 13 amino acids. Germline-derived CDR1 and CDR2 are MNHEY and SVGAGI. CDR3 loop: CASSYWRTDGYTF. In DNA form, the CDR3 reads TGTGCCAGCAGTTACTGGCGGACAGATGGCTACACCTTC.

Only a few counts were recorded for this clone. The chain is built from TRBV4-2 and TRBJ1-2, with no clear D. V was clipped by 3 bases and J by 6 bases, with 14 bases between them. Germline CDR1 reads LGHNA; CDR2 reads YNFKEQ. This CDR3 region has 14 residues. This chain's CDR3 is CASSHTSKGDGYTF. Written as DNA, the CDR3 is TGTGCCAGCAGCCACACATCTAAAGGAGATGGCTACACCTTC.

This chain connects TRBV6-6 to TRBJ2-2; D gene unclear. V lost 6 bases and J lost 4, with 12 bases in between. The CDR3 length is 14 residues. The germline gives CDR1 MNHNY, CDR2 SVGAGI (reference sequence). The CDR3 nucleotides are TGTGCCAGCAGCTTCTCTGTGGCCACCGGGGAGCTGTTTTTT. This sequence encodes CASSFSVATGELFF.

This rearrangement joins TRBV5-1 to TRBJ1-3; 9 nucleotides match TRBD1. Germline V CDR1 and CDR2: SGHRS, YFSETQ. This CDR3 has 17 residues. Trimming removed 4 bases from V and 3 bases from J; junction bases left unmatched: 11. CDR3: CASSPGQGSSGGNTIYF. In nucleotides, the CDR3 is TGCGCCAGCAGCCCCGGACAGGGGAGTTCAGGTGGAAACACCATATATTTT. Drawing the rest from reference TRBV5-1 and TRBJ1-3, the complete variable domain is KAGVTQTPRYLIKTRGQQVTLSCSPISGHRSVSWYQQTPGQGLQFLFEYFSETQRNKGNFPGRFSGRQFSNSRSEMNVSTLELGDSALYLCASSPGQGSSGGNTIYFGEGSWLTVV.

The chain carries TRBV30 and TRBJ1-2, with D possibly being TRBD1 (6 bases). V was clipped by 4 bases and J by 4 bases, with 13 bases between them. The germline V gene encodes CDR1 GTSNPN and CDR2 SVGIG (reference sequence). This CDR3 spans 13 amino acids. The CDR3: CAWKSGTSYGYTF. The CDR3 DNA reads TGTGCCTGGAAATCCGGGACAAGCTATGGCTACACCTTC.

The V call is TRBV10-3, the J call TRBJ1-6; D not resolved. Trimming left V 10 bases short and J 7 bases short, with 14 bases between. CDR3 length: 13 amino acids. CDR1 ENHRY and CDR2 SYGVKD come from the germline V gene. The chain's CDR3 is CATWSGGNSPLHF. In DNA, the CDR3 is TGTGCCACGTGGAGCGGCGGGAATTCACCCCTCCACTTT.

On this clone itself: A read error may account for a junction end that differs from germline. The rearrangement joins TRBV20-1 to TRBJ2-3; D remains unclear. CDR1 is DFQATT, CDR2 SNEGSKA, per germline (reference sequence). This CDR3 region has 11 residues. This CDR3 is CSARDGRAPNF. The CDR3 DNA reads TGCAGTGCTAGAGATGGCCGAGCGCCTAACTTT.

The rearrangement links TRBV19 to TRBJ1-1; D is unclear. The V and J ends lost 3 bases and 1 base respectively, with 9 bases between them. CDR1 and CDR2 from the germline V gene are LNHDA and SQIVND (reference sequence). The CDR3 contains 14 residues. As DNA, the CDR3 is TGTGCCAGTAGTATTGCGGGTGGGAACACTGAAGCTTTCTTT. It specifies CASSIAGGNTEAFF. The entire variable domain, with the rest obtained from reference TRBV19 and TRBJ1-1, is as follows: DGGITQSPKYLFRKEGQNVTLSCEQNLNHDAMYWYRQDPGQGLRLIYYSQIVNDFQKGDIAEGYSVSREKKESFPLTVTSAQKNPTAFYLCASSIAGGNTEAFFGQGTRLTVV.

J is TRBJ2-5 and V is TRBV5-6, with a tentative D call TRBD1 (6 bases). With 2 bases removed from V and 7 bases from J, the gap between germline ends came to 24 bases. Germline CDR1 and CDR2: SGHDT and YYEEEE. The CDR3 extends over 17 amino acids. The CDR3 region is CASSLGAGVSTKRTQYF. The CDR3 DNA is TGTGCCAGCAGCTTAGGAGCAGGGGTCTCGACGAAGAGGACCCAGTACTTC.

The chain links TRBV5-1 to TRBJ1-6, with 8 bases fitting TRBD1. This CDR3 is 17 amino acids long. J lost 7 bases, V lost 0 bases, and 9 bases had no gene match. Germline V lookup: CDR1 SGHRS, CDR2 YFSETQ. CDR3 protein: CASSLALGQGGNSPLHF. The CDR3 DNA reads TGCGCCAGCAGCTTGGCCCTAGGACAGGGAGGAAATTCACCCCTCCACTTT.

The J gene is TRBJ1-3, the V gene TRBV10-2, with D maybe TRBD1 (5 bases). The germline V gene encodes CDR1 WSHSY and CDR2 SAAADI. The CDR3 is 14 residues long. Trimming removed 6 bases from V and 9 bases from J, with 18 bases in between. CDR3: CASRGLGTPPTIYF. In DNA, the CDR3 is TGCGCCAGCAGGGGGCTTGGTACCCCGCCCACCATATATTTT.

The CDR3 region is CASTPGDSTDTQYF. CDR3 nucleotides: TGTGCCAGCACCCCAGGGGATAGCACAGATACGCAGTATTTT. This sequence joins TRBV6-5 and TRBJ2-3; a weak D match, TRBD1 (6 bases). The CDR3 consists of 14 residues. Per the germline V gene, CDR1 is MNHEY and CDR2 is SVGAGI. V lost 7 bases to trimming and J lost 0 bases, with 11 bases between them.

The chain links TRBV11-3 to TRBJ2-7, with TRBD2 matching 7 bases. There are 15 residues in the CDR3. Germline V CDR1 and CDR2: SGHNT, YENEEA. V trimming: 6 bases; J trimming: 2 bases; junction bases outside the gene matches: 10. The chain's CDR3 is CASSTPGGDPYEQYF. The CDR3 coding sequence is TGTGCCAGCAGTACGCCTGGGGGGGACCCCTACGAGCAGTACTTC. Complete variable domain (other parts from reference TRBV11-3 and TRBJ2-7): EAGVVQSPRYKIIEKKQPVAFWCNPISGHNTLYWYLQNLGQGPELLIRYENEEAVDDSQLPKDRFSAERLKGVDSTLKIQPAELGDSAVYLCASSTPGGDPYEQYFGPGTRLTVT.

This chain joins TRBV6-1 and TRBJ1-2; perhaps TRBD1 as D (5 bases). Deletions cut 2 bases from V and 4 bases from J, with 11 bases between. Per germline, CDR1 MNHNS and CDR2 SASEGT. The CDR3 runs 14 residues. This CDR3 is CASSETDRTYGYTF. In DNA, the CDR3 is TGTGCCAGCAGTGAAACCGACAGAACCTATGGCTACACCTTC.

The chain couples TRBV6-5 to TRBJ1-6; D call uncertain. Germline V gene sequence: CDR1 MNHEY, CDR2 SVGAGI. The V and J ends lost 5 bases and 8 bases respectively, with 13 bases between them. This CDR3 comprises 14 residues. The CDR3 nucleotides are TGTGCCAGCAGTCCACCCCCGGGGTATTCACCCCTCCACTTT. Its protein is CASSPPPGYSPLHF.

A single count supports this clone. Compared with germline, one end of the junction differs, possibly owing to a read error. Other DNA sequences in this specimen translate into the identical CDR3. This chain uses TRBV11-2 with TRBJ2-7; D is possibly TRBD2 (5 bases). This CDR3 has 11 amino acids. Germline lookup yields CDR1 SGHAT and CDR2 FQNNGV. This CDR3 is CASQSGYEQYF. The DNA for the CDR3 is TGCGCCAGCCAAAGCGGTTACGAGCAGTACTTC. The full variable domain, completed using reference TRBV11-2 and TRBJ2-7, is EAGVAQSPRYKIIEKRQSVAFWCNPISGHATLYWYQQILGQGPKLLIQFQNNGVVDDSQLPKDRFSAERLKGVDSTLKIQPAKLEDSAVYLCASQSGYEQYFGPGTRLTVT.

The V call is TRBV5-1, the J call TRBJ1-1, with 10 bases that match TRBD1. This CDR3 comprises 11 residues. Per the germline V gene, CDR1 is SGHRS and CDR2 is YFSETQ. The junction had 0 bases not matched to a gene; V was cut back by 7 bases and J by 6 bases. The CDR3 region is CASGQGAEAFF. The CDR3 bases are TGCGCCAGCGGACAGGGGGCTGAAGCTTTCTTT.

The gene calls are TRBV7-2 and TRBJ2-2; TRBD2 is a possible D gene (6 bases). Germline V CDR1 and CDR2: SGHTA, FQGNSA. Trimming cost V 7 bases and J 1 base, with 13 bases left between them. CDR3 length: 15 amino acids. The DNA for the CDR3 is TGTGCCAGCACCCCTACGGGGGAGAACACCGGGGAGCTGTTTTTT. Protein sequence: CASTPTGENTGELFF.

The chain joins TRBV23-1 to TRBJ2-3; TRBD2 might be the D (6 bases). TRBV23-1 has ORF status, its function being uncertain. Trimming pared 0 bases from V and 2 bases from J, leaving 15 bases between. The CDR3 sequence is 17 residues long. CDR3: CASSQSLRGLLTDTQYF. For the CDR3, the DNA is TGCGCCAGCAGTCAATCCCTCCGAGGACTACTCACAGATACGCAGTATTTT.

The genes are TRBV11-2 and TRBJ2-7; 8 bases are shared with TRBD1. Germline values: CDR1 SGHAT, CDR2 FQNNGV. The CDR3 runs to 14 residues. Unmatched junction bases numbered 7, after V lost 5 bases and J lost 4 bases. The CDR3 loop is CASSPQGARYEQYF. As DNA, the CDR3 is TGTGCCAGCAGCCCGCAGGGGGCTAGGTACGAGCAGTACTTC.

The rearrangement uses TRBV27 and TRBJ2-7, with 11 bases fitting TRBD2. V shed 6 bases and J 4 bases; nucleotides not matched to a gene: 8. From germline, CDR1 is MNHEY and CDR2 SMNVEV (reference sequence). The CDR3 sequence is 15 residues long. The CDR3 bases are TGTGCCAGCAGAGGCCTAGCGGGGGGAAAATACGAGCAGTACTTC. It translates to CASRGLAGGKYEQYF.

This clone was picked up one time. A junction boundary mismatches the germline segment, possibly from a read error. This CDR3 is CASTLPGEYNEQFF. The CDR3, as DNA: TGTGCCAGCACCTTACCAGGGGAATACAATGAGCAGTTCTTC. The rearrangement links TRBV7-9 to TRBJ2-1, with a weak D call TRBD1 (6 bases). The CDR3 contains 14 residues. CDR1 is SEHNR and CDR2 is FQNEAQ in the germline V gene (reference sequence). Combining the CDR3 with reference TRBV7-9 and TRBJ2-1 gives the whole variable domain DTGVSQNPRHKITKRGQNVTFRCDPISEHNRLYWYRQTLGQGPEFLTYFQNEAQLEKSRLLSDRFSAERPKGSFSTLEIQRTEQGDSAMYLCASTLPGEYNEQFFGPGTRLTVL.

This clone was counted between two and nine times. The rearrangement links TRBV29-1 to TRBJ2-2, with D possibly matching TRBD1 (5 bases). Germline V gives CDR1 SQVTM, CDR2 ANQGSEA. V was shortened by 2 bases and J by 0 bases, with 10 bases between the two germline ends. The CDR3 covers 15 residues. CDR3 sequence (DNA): TGCAGCGTTGAAAGGGCAGGGTCGAACACCGGGGAGCTGTTTTTT. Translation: CSVERAGSNTGELFF.

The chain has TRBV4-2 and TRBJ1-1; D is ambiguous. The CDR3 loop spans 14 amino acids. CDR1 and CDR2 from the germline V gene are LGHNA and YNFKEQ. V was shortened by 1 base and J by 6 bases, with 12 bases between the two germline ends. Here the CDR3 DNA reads TGTGCCAGCAGCCAAGGCCAGGCGTATTCTGAAGCTTTCTTT. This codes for CASSQGQAYSEAFF.

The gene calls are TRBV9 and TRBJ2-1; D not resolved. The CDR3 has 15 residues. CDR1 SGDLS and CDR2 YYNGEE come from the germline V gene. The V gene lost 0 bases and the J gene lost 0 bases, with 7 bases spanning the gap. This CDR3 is CASSVGSLSYNEQFF. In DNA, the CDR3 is TGTGCCAGCAGCGTAGGTAGCCTCTCCTACAATGAGCAGTTCTTC.

The CDR3 DNA reads as TGTGCCATCGGGGCAGGGAACAATGAGCAGTTCTTC. Translated, it gives CAIGAGNNEQFF. This chain connects TRBV10-3 to TRBJ2-1; D might be TRBD1 (5 bases). Trimming took off 8 bases at V and 5 bases at J, with 10 bases between the two ends. The CDR3 is made up of 12 amino acids. Germline loops: CDR1 ENHRY, CDR2 SYGVKD.

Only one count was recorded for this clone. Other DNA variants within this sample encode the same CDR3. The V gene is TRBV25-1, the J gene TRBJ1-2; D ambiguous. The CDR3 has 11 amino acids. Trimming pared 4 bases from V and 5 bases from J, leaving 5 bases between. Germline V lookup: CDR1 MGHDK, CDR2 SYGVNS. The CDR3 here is CASSVGYGYTF. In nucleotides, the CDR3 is TGTGCCAGCAGTGTCGGGTATGGCTACACCTTC.

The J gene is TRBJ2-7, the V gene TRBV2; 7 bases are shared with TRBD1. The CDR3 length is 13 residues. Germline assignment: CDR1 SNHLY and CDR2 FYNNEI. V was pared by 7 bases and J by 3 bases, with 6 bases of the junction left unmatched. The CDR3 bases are TGTGCCAGCAACTTCCGGGACAGCTACGAGCAGTACTTC. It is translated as CASNFRDSYEQYF.